Listed below are T cell receptor beta chains from one sample, sequenced in a study of T cell changes during pregnancy in multiple sclerosis. The table came from immunoSEQ multiplex PCR; TCRdb's copy has only in-frame clones and leaves some out. The sample lists about 36,000 clones, 70% to 90% occurring once. The source material was CD8+ T cells from peripheral blood mononuclear cells, sampled in the third trimester of pregnancy. Receptors were obtained from a female donor with multiple sclerosis, enrolled in a pregnancy study. Both conserved end residues are part of each CDR3. Fields, in order: J gene, clone size, CDR3 length, V gene, D gene, CDR3 DNA, CDR3 protein. D genes are given only for firm matches. The size of a clone is reported for some rows only, either as once, few or many, or as a class for expanded clones.

TRBJ2-2 | . | 15 | TRBV5-4 | . | TGTGCCAGCAGCTTGATTACAACGAACACCGGGGAGCTGTTTTTT | CASSLITTNTGELFF
TRBJ2-7 | . | 17 | TRBV10-3 | TRBD2 | TGTGCCATCAGTGAACCTAGCGGGGGGGCAAGCTCCTACGAGCAGTACTTC | CAISEPSGGASSYEQYF
TRBJ2-2 | . | 15 | TRBV7-9 | TRBD1 | TGTGCCAGCAGCTTAGCAGGGACAGGGACCGGGGAGCTGTTTTTT | CASSLAGTGTGELFF
TRBJ2-7 | . | 15 | TRBV7-9 | TRBD1 | TGTGCCAGCAGCCCGTCGGGACAGATGAGATTCGAGCAGTACTTC | CASSPSGQMRFEQYF
TRBJ2-5 | few | 14 | TRBV19 | TRBD2 | TGTGCCAGTCGGTCGGGGGGGGCTGGGGAGACCCAGTACTTC | CASRSGGAGETQYF
TRBJ2-3 | . | 15 | TRBV7-8 | TRBD2 | TGTGCCAGCAGCTTAGAGGGTCGGGGGGACGATACGCAGTATTTT | CASSLEGRGDDTQYF
TRBJ2-7 | . | 17 | TRBV7-2 | TRBD2 | TGTGCCAGCCCCCTTCGAAAACTAGCGGGAGAAGGGTACGAGCAGTACTTC | CASPLRKLAGEGYEQYF
TRBJ2-5 | . | 12 | TRBV5-6 | . | TGTGCCAGCAGCGCGGAACTAGAGACCCAGTACTTC | CASSAELETQYF
TRBJ1-5 | . | 13 | TRBV6-6 | . | TGTGCCAGCTCCACGACAGGCAATCAGCCCCAGCATTTT | CASSTTGNQPQHF
TRBJ2-7 | once | 14 | TRBV11-2 | TRBD1 | TGTGCCAGCAGCTCCCAGGGGGCGATCGACGAGCAGTACTTC | CASSSQGAIDEQYF
TRBJ1-1 | . | 12 | TRBV6-1 | . | TGTGCCGAGGGGGGGGTTGGCACTGAAGCTTTCTTT | CAEGGVGTEAFF
TRBJ2-3 | few | 15 | TRBV6-4 | . | TGTGCCAGCAGTGACTCGGCGGGAAGCACAGATACGCAGTATTTT | CASSDSAGSTDTQYF
TRBJ2-7 | once | 14 | TRBV27 | . | TGTGCCAGCAGCCAGGGACTTACCGCCTACGAGCAGTACTTC | CASSQGLTAYEQYF
TRBJ1-2 | . | 14 | TRBV6-5 | . | TGTGCCAGCAGTTACACAGGGTCACGGGGTGGCTACACCTTC | CASSYTGSRGGYTF
TRBJ2-7 | . | 15 | TRBV5-1 | . | TGCGCCAGCAGCTTGGAATCGGACACCGATTACGAGCAGTACTTC | CASSLESDTDYEQYF
TRBJ1-4 | . | 15 | TRBV27 | TRBD1 | TGTGCCAGCAGTTCGATGACAGGGATTAATGAAAAACTGTTTTTT | CASSSMTGINEKLFF
TRBJ1-1 | . | 13 | TRBV6-5 | . | TGTGCCAGCTTCTTACCAGGGTTGACTGAAGCTTTCTTT | CASFLPGLTEAFF
TRBJ2-1 | . | 16 | TRBV4-3 | TRBD2 | TGCGCCAGCAGCCAAGAAAGCGGTAGCGGGGGGAATGAGCAGTTCTTC | CASSQESGSGGNEQFF
TRBJ1-6 | once | 12 | TRBV9 | . | TGTGCCAGCCGCCGGGGGAATTCACCCCTCCACTTT | CASRRGNSPLHF